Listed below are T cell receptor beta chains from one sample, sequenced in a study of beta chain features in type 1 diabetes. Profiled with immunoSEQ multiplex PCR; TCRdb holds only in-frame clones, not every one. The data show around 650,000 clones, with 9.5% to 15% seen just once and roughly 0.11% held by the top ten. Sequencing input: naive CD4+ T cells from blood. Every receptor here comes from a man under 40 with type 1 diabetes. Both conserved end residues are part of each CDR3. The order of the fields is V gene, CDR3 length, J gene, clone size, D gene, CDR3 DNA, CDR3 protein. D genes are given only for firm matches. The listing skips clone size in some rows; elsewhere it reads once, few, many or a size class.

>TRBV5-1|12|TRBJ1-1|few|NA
TGCGCCAGCAGCTTGTCGTCCACTGAAGCTTTCTTT
CASSLSSTEAFF
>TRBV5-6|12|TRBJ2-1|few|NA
TGTGCCAGCAGCGCTAGACTGGTTGAGCAGTTCTTC
CASSARLVEQFF
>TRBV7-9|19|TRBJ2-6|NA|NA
TGTGCCAGCAGCTTAGTAAACAGGGACACTGCGGTGGGGGCCAACGTCCTGACTTTC
CASSLVNRDTAVGANVLTF
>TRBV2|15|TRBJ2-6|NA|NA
TGTGCCAGCAGTAAAGCGGCTTCTGGGGCCAACGTCCTGACTTTC
CASSKAASGANVLTF
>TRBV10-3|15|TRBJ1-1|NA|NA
TGTGCCATCAGTGAGGTTGTAGGGGTGAACACTGAAGCTTTCTTT
CAISEVVGVNTEAFF
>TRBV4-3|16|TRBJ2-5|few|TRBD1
TGCGCCAGCAGCCAAGGGTACGGACAGGGGGCAGAGACCCAGTACTTC
CASSQGYGQGAETQYF
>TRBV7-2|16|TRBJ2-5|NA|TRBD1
TGTGCCAGCAGCTTAGGGGCTTACAGGGGTCGCGAGACCCAGTACTTC
CASSLGAYRGRETQYF
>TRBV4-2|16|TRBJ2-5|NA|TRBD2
TGTGCCAGCAGCCAAAGGGCGGGGGGGCCGGAAGAGACCCAGTACTTC
CASSQRAGGPEETQYF
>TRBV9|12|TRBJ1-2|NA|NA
TGTGCCAGCAGCGTAGACAGGGAAGGCTACACCTTC
CASSVDREGYTF
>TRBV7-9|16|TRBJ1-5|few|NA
TGTGCCAGCAGCTTAGTCTCAGGGAGTAGCAATCAGCCCCAGCATTTT
CASSLVSGSSNQPQHF
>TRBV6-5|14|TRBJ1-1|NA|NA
TGTGCCAGCAGTTACCGACAGCGGAACACTGAAGCTTTCTTT
CASSYRQRNTEAFF
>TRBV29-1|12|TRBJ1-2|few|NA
TGCAGCGTTGTTAGCAGGAACTATGGCTACACCTTC
CSVVSRNYGYTF
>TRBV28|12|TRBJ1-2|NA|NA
TGTGCCAGCGGCAGGCCGAACTATGGCTACACCTTC
CASGRPNYGYTF
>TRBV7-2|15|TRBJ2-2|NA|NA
TGTGCCAGCAGCTTATCCAGTTCGGGCACCGGGGAGCTGTTTTTT
CASSLSSSGTGELFF
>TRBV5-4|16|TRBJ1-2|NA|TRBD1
TGTGCCAGCAGCTTGATTGGGACAGGGGGCGAAAGTGGCTACACCTTC
CASSLIGTGGESGYTF
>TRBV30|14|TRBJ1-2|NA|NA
TGTGCCTGGACCGTTACCGGGCCACAAAACGGCTACACCTTC
CAWTVTGPQNGYTF
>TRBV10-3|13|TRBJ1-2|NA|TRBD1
TGTGCCATCAGCAGACAGGGACTTGATGGCTACACCTTC
CAISRQGLDGYTF
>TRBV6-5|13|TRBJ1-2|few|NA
TGTGCCAGCAGTCCAGGGGCTAACTATGGCTACACCTTC
CASSPGANYGYTF
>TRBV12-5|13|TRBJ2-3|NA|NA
TGTGCTAGTGGTTTGGTACGGGGAGATACGCAGTATTTT
CASGLVRGDTQYF
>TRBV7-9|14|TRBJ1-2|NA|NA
TGTGCCAGCAGCAGGACAGCCGGAACCTATGGCTACACCTTC
CASSRTAGTYGYTF
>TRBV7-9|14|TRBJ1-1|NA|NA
TGTGCCAGCAGCCCCGATACTCGCGGGACACAAGCTTTCTTT
CASSPDTRGTQAFF
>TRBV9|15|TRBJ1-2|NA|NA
TGTGCCAGCAGCCACCCAGGGAGAATCGGATATGGCTACACCTTC
CASSHPGRIGYGYTF
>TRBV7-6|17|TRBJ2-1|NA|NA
TGTGCCAGCAGCCTCCCCCGAGAGGGGGGCATACACAATGAGCAGTTCTTC
CASSLPREGGIHNEQFF
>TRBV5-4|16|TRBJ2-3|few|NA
TGTGCCAGCAGCTTGGTTGCGGATATTAGCACAGATACGCAGTATTTT
CASSLVADISTDTQYF
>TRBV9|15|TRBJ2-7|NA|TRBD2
TGTGCCAGCAGCGGTAGCGGGGGCCACTCCTACGAGCAGTACTTC
CASSGSGGHSYEQYF
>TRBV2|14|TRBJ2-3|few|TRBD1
TGTGCCAGCCAACGACAGGGGGACACAGATACGCAGTATTTT
CASQRQGDTDTQYF
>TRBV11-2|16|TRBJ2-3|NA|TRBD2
TGTGCCAGCAGCTTAGTGACTAGCGGGGGGCGCGATACGCAGTATTTT
CASSLVTSGGRDTQYF
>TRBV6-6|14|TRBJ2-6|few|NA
TGTGCCAGCAGCCGATATACTGGGGCCAACGTCCTGACTTTC
CASSRYTGANVLTF
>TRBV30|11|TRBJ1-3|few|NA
TGTGCCTGGAGCCATCGAAACACCATATATTTT
CAWSHRNTIYF
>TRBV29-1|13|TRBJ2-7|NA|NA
TGCAGCGTTGAGGTGGCGAGGGGACACGAGCAGTACTTC
CSVEVARGHEQYF
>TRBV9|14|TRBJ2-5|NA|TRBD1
TGTGCCAGCAGCGCATTGGACAGGTCGGAGACCCAGTACTTC
CASSALDRSETQYF
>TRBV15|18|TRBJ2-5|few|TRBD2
TGTGCCACCAGCAGAGTCCTAGCGGGGGGTCTCCTACAAGAGACCCAGTACTTC
CATSRVLAGGLLQETQYF
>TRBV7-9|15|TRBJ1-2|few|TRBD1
TGTGCCACCCCCCGAACAGGGGACCCTATCTATGGCTACACCTTC
CATPRTGDPIYGYTF
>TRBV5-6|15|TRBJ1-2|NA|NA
TGTGCCAGCAGCTTGGCGACAGTACTTAACTATGGCTACACCTTC
CASSLATVLNYGYTF
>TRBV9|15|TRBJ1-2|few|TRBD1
TGTGCCAGCAGCCCCTCACAGGGACAGTTCTATGGCTACACCTTC
CASSPSQGQFYGYTF
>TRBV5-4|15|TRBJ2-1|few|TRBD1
TGTGCCAGCAGCACCAAACGGGACAGCTACAATGAGCAGTTCTTC
CASSTKRDSYNEQFF
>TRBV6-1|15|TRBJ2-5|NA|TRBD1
TGTGCCAGCAGTGAAACTGACAGGGGATGGGAGACCCAGTACTTC
CASSETDRGWETQYF
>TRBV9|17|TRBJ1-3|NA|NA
TGTGCCAGCAGCGTAGGCCCCACGGCCCAGTCTGGAAACACCATATATTTT
CASSVGPTAQSGNTIYF
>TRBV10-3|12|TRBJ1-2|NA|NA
TGTGCCCACTCGAGGGGGGGCGATGGCTACACCTTC
CAHSRGGDGYTF
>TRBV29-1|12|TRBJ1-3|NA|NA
TGCAGCGGTGGGACGCTCGGAAACACCATATATTTT
CSGGTLGNTIYF
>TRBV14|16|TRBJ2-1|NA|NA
TGTGCCAGCAGCCTCTACGTTGGGAGCTCCTACAATGAGCAGTTCTTC
CASSLYVGSSYNEQFF
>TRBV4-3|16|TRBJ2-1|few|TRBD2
TGCGCCAGCAGCCAAGATCTAGCGGGCCGGCACAATGAGCAGTTCTTC
CASSQDLAGRHNEQFF
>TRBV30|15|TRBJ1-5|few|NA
TGTGCCTGGAGTGCTTCTATGCTGGGCAATCAGCCCCAGCATTTT
CAWSASMLGNQPQHF
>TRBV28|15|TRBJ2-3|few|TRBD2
TGTGCCAGCAGCGGACTAGCGGGGGGTCCGGATACGCAGTATTTT
CASSGLAGGPDTQYF
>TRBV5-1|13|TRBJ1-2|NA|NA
TGCGCCAGCAGCTTCGGGCAGTACTATGGCTACACCTTC
CASSFGQYYGYTF
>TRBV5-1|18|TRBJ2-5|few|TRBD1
TGCGCCAGCAGCTCCAACTTAAGACAGGGAGCTTACCAAGAGACCCAGTACTTC
CASSSNLRQGAYQETQYF
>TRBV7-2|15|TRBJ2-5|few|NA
TGTGCCAGCAGCCCTACCCAGACAGGGAGGGAGACCCAGTACTTC
CASSPTQTGRETQYF
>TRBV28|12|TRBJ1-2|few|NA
TGTGCCAGCAGGATGGACGAAATGAGCTACACCTTC
CASRMDEMSYTF